The sequence of this T cell receptor beta chain was determined in a study of blood T cell repertoires in COVID-19. Study-level background: Italy, Spain and the United States were the sources of the convalescent and acute COVID-19 samples. T cells, B-cell-depleted T cells, or PBMCs provided the cDNA or gDNA that served as material.

Original processing methods: From reference gene primer amplification, estimates of nucleated cell counts were derived. Assay used: immunoSEQ multiplex PCR; TCRdb lists only in-frame clones, some missing. That table furnishes V, J and clone size, whereas the DNA furnished D and trimming. The table records around 200,000 clones, under 90% of them present only once. Deletions cut 4 bases from V and 7 bases from J, with 20 bases between. Germline CDR1 is SGHTA and CDR2 is FQGNSA. The CDR3 totals 16 residues. V gene TRBV7-2 combines with J gene TRBJ2-1; perhaps TRBD2 as D (5 bases). The receptor comes from a woman of 80 years or more with active or convalescent COVID-19. Sequences were obtained from peripheral blood. CDR3 protein: CASSSRLAFGVNEQFF. CDR3 nucleotide sequence: TGTGCCAGCAGCTCGCGTCTAGCTTTTGGTGTAAATGAGCAGTTCTTC.